The 17 T cell receptor beta chains presented below share a single source sample, sequenced in a study of blood T cell repertoires in COVID-19. Produced via immunoSEQ multiplex PCR; TCRdb's table is partial and in-frame only. The data hold around 280,000 clones, with around 88% observed a single time. Sequencing was performed on PBMCs or T cells enriched from blood (not recorded which). All receptors derive from a woman aged 40 to 50 who had recovered from COVID-19.

The chain carries TRBV5-1 and TRBJ1-3; the D gene is possibly TRBD1 (5 bases). Germline assignment: CDR1 SGHRS and CDR2 YFSETQ. V was shortened by 5 bases and J by 0 bases, with 18 bases between the two germline ends. The CDR3 extends over 17 amino acids. This CDR3 reads CASSPSVRGFSGNTIYF. The CDR3 bases are TGCGCCAGCAGTCCCTCCGTTAGGGGTTTCTCTGGAAACACCATATATTTT.

The rearrangement links TRBV5-5 to TRBJ2-1, with D possibly being TRBD1 (6 bases). The length of the CDR3 is 15 residues. The germline V gene encodes CDR1 SGHKS and CDR2 YYEKEE (reference sequence). Trimming pared 1 base from V and 1 base from J, leaving 9 bases between. CDR3 region: CASSLLGQSYNEQFF. CDR3 nucleotide sequence: TGTGCCAGCAGCTTGCTTGGACAGTCCTACAATGAGCAGTTCTTC.

The rearrangement joins TRBV5-1 to TRBJ2-1; possibly TRBD2 for D (6 bases). Germline V CDR1 and CDR2: SGHRS, YFSETQ. V shed 0 bases and J shed 3 bases, with 13 bases lying between them. The CDR3 consists of 16 residues. As DNA, the CDR3 is TGCGCCAGCAGCTTGGGGCGGGAAGGGTTCTACAATGAGCAGTTCTTC. Amino acids: CASSLGREGFYNEQFF.

This clone was seen only once. The chain has TRBV5-5 and TRBJ2-2, with TRBD1 as a possible D gene (5 bases). The CDR3 totals 15 residues. CDR1 is SGHKS and CDR2 is YYEKEE in the germline V gene (reference sequence). V lost 6 bases, J lost 0 bases, and 12 bases lay in between. CDR3 amino acids: CASNSAGTNTGELFF. The CDR3 bases are TGTGCCAGCAACTCGGCAGGGACGAACACCGGGGAGCTGTTTTTT.

The V gene is TRBV6-5, the J gene TRBJ2-1, with 9 bases matching TRBD2. Germline CDR1 and CDR2: MNHEY and SVGAGI. Unmatched junction bases numbered 3, after V lost 0 bases and J lost 6 bases. This CDR3 is built from 15 residues. The CDR3 region is CASSYSGTSLNEQFF. CDR3 nucleotide sequence: TGTGCCAGCAGTTACTCAGGGACTAGCCTCAATGAGCAGTTCTTC.

The V call is TRBV7-9, the J call TRBJ1-5; D remains ambiguous. V was shortened by 4 bases and J by 4 bases, with 8 bases between the two germline ends. Germline assignment: CDR1 SEHNR and CDR2 FQNEAQ (reference sequence). The CDR3 covers 13 residues. CDR3 region: CASSWAKNQPQHF. The CDR3 nucleotides read TGTGCCAGCAGCTGGGCGAAGAATCAGCCCCAGCATTTT.

This sequence joins TRBV3-1 (or the pseudogene TRBV3-2) and TRBJ2-5; the D gene is possibly TRBD2 (5 bases). V lost 0 bases and J lost 7, with 6 bases in between. The CDR3 has 12 amino acids. Germline CDR1 LGHDT, CDR2 YNNKEL (reference sequence). The CDR3 loop reads CASSQDRGTQYF. The CDR3 region has the DNA TGTGCCAGCAGCCAAGACCGGGGGACCCAGTACTTC.

This clone was seen more than once but under ten times. The CDR3 DNA reads TGTGCCAGCAGCTCCGTGGGGGGCGGGGGAAAAGAAAAACTGTTTTTT. The encoded protein is CASSSVGGGGKEKLFF. This rearrangement joins TRBV7-2 to TRBJ1-4, with a tentative D call TRBD1 (6 bases). This CDR3 has 16 residues. Germline CDR1 is SGHTA and CDR2 is FQGNSA. V shed 4 bases and J shed 8 bases, with 20 bases lying between them. Full variable domain (outside the CDR3, taken from reference TRBV7-2 and TRBJ1-4): GAGVSQSPSNKVTEKGKDVELRCDPISGHTALYWYRQSLGQGLEFLIYFQGNSAPDKSGLPSDRFSAERTGGSVSTLTIQRTQQEDSAVYLCASSSVGGGGKEKLFFGSGTQLSVL.

The chain combines TRBV19 with TRBJ2-1; weak D call: TRBD1 (6 bases). CDR3 length: 13 residues. The germline V gene has CDR1 LNHDA and CDR2 SQIVND (reference sequence). Trimming took off 9 bases at V and 1 base at J, with 10 bases between the two ends. The CDR3 nucleotides are TGTGCCAGCCGGGACACTTCCTACAATGAGCAGTTCTTC. Translation: CASRDTSYNEQFF.

V usage is TRBV7-2 and J usage is TRBJ2-7; TRBD1 agrees at 10 bases. V trimming: 5 bases; J trimming: 5 bases; junction bases outside the gene matches: 6. CDR3 length: 14 residues. CDR1 and CDR2 (germline): SGHTA, FQGNSA. The CDR3 is CASSPDRGGDEQYF. CDR3 sequence (DNA): TGTGCCAGCAGCCCGGACAGGGGGGGCGACGAGCAGTACTTC.

The J gene is TRBJ2-1, the V gene TRBV10-3; 7 nucleotides align to TRBD1. The CDR3 consists of 14 residues. V shed 10 bases and J 6 bases; nucleotides not matched to a gene: 12. CDR1 and CDR2 from the germline V gene are ENHRY and SYGVKD. CDR3 sequence reads: CASTPGTDFNEQFF. The CDR3 nucleotides are TGTGCCAGTACCCCCGGGACAGACTTCAATGAGCAGTTCTTC.

J is TRBJ2-1 and V is TRBV15; TRBD1 aligns across 7 bases. The CDR3 is 16 residues long. Germline CDR1 LNHNV, CDR2 YYDKDF (reference sequence). V trimming: 0 bases; J trimming: 2 bases; junction bases outside the gene matches: 4. CDR3 protein: CATSRDGTVAYNEQFF. CDR3 nucleotide sequence: TGTGCCACCAGCAGAGACGGGACAGTAGCCTACAATGAGCAGTTCTTC.

This clone was found once. CDR3: CATSDSSPTEQFF. The DNA of the CDR3 is TGTGCCACCAGTGATTCTTCCCCTACTGAGCAGTTCTTC. The chain combines TRBV24-1 with TRBJ2-1; D not resolved. V shed 2 bases and J shed 9 bases, with 10 bases lying between them. Germline V gene data show CDR1 as KGHDR and CDR2 as SFDVKD. This CDR3 region has 13 residues.

The rearrangement joins TRBV7-9 to TRBJ2-7; 8 positions agree with TRBD2. Germline V lookup: CDR1 SEHNR, CDR2 FQNEAQ (reference sequence). The CDR3 has 15 residues. Germline trimming cut 2 bases from V and 3 bases from J; bases unmatched to any gene: 6. The CDR3 nucleotides read TGTGCCAGCAGCTTATCGGGGGGGCCTTTCTACGAGCAGTACTTC. This translates into CASSLSGGPFYEQYF. The full variable domain, in which reference TRBV7-9 and TRBJ2-7 provide the parts outside the CDR3, is DTGVSQNPRHKITKRGQNVTFRCDPISEHNRLYWYRQTLGQGPEFLTYFQNEAQLEKSRLLSDRFSAERPKGSFSTLEIQRTEQGDSAMYLCASSLSGGPFYEQYFGPGTRLTVT.

J is TRBJ1-3 and V is TRBV2, with a tentative D call TRBD1 (6 bases). The CDR3 loop spans 14 amino acids. CDR1 SNHLY and CDR2 FYNNEI come from the germline V gene. The ends were cut back, 7 bases at V and 2 bases at J, with 12 bases in the middle. The CDR3 DNA reads as TGTGCCAGCATCAGGACAGCAGCTGGAAACACCATATATTTT. This encodes CASIRTAAGNTIYF. The full variable domain, rest sourced from reference TRBV2 and TRBJ1-3, is EPEVTQTPSHQVTQMGQEVILRCVPISNHLYFYWYRQILGQKVEFLVSFYNNEISEKSEIFDDQFSVERPDGSNFTLKIRSTKLEDSAMYFCASIRTAAGNTIYFGEGSWLTVV.

The chain combines TRBV28 with TRBJ2-7; 7 nucleotides align to TRBD1. Germline V gene sequence: CDR1 MDHEN, CDR2 SYDVKM. The junction had 11 bases not matched to a gene; V was cut back by 11 bases and J by 4 bases. The CDR3 sequence is 13 residues long. The CDR3 DNA sequence: TGTGCCGGGAGACAGGGCCAAGGTTACGAGCAGTACTTC. It yields the protein CAGRQGQGYEQYF.

The CDR3 spells CASSSPAWGGNSNQPQHF. The CDR3 DNA reads TGTGCCAGCAGTTCCCCGGCTTGGGGGGGCAATAGCAATCAGCCCCAGCATTTT. The chain couples TRBV28 to TRBJ1-5; possibly TRBD1 for D (6 bases). This CDR3 has 18 amino acids. CDR1 MDHEN and CDR2 SYDVKM come from the germline V gene. V was clipped by 4 bases and J by 0 bases, with 19 bases between them.